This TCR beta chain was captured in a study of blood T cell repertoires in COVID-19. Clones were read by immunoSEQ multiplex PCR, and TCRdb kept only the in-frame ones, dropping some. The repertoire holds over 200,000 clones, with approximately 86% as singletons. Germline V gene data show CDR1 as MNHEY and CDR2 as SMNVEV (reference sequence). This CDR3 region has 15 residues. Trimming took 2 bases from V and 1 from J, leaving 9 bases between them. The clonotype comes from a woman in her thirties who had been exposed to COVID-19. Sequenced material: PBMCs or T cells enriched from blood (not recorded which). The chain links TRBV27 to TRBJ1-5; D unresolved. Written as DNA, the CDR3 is TGTGCCAGCAGTTTAGGCGGAAGGAGCAATCAGCCCCAGCATTTT. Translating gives CASSLGGRSNQPQHF.